This T cell receptor beta chain was observed in a study of T-cell reconstitution after alpha-beta-depleted transplantation in children. Whole-study results and caveats: T-cell numbers and diversity, one year after transplant, stemmed largely from T cells that were newly produced.

A TCRbeta library incorporating unique molecular identifiers was prepared. TCRdb independently ran MiXCR on the PCR reads; one entry per CDR3 protein. The repertoire holds approximately 350,000 distinct CDR3 sequences, with under 20% as singletons. In the case of this clonotype: The antigen remains unidentified.

Sequenced here: PBMCs, mostly from graft donor cells, sampled 360 days after TCRalphabeta/CD19-depleted stem cell transplant. The sequence came from a male patient under 10 years old who had a stem cell transplant for acute lymphoblastic leukemia, so the T cells may come from the graft donor.

For the CDR3, the DNA is TGTGCCAGCAGCCCCTTCAGGGGATCTGGGGCCAACGTCCTGACTTTC. Its protein product is CASSPFRGSGANVLTF. The chain couples TRBV14 to TRBJ2-6, with D possibly being TRBD1 (6 bases). V was trimmed by 4 bases and J by 1 base, leaving 11 bases between them. Germline V gene sequence: CDR1 SGHDN, CDR2 FVKESK. CDR3 size: 16 residues.